These 4 T cell receptor beta chains were sequenced from one sample in a study of CD8+ T cells in alopecia areata. In each case, RNA was isolated and then reverse transcribed into cDNA as the sequencing template. The protocol was immunoSEQ multiplex PCR, while the TCRdb copy is restricted to in-frame clones and leaves out a portion. This sample shows roughly 110,000 clones and no singletons; around 20% rests with the ten largest. Sequenced input: lesional skin. The receptors were gathered from a C3H/HeJ mouse with alopecia areata. This mouse strain has H2-k as its MHC haplotype.

This clone was detected a few times. Genes and germline come from the mouse. The read finishes 4 residues shy of the CDR3 end, and the germline J gene is used to complete it. The rearrangement links TRBV17 to TRBJ2-7; 11 positions match TRBD1. Germline CDR1 and CDR2: MNHDT and YYDKIL. This CDR3 comprises 13 residues. The CDR3 bases that were read are TGTGCTAGCAGCCGGGACAGGGGGTAT. Amino acids: CASSRDRGY. The whole CDR3 region reads CASSRDRGYEQYF. The entire variable domain, with the rest obtained from reference TRBV17 and TRBJ2-7, is as follows: DTTVKQNPRYKLARVGKPVNLICSQTMNHDTMYWYQKKPNQAPKLLLFYYDKILNREADTFEKFQSSRPNNSFCSLYIGSAGLEYSAMYLCASSRDRGYEQYFGPGTRLTVL.

Points on this clone: Mouse gene names apply. Coverage ceases 4 residues before the CDR3 finishes, and the germline J gene fills in the end. The chain is built from TRBV13-3 and TRBJ2-7; tentatively, D is TRBD1 (5 bases). The CDR3 is 15 amino acids. V was trimmed by 2 bases and J by 0 bases, leaving 12 bases between them. Germline V gene sequence: CDR1 NNHDY, CDR2 SYVADS. The CDR3 spells CASSETGDISYEQYF. CDR3 DNA (partial): TGTGCCAGCAGTGAAACAGGAGACATCTCCTAT.

In the case of this clone: All gene names here are mouse names. Coverage ceases 4 residues before the CDR3 finishes, and the germline J gene fills in the end. The chain links TRBV17 to TRBJ1-1; 8 positions match TRBD1. This CDR3 has 15 amino acids. Germline loops: CDR1 MNHDT, CDR2 YYDKIL. The CDR3 bases that were read are TGTGCTAGCAGTAGAGATAGCGGACAGGGAACA. Translated, it gives CASSRDSGQGT. The entire CDR3 sequence reads CASSRDSGQGTEVFF. Supplemented by reference TRBV17 and TRBJ1-1, the full variable domain reads DTTVKQNPRYKLARVGKPVNLICSQTMNHDTMYWYQKKPNQAPKLLLFYYDKILNREADTFEKFQSSRPNNSFCSLYIGSAGLEYSAMYLCASSRDSGQGTEVFFGKGTRLTVV.

This clone was seen a handful of times. Gene names and germline match the mouse. The read ends 4 residues shy of where the CDR3 ends; the end is completed using the germline J gene. V and J are TRBV13-3 and TRBJ2-4; maybe TRBD2 (5 bases). The germline gives CDR1 NNHDY, CDR2 SYVADS. This CDR3 has 13 residues. V gave up 2 bases and J gave up 2 bases, with 6 bases separating them. The chain's CDR3 is CASSDWVQNTLYF. CDR3 bases read: TGTGCCAGCAGTGACTGGGTTCAAAAC.